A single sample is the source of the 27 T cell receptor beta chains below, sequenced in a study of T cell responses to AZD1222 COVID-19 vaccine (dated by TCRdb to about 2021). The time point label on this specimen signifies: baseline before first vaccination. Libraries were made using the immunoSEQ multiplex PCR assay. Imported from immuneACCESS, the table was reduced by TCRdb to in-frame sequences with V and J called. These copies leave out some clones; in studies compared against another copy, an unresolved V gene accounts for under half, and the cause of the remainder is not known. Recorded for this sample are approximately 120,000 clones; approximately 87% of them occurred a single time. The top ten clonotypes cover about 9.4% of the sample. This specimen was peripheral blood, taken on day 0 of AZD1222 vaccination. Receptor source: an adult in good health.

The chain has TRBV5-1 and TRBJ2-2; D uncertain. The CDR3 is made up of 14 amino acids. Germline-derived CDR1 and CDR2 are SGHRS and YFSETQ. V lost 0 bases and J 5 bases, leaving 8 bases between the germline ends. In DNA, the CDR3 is TGCGCCAGCAGCTTGGATGTGGAGACCGGGGAGCTGTTTTTT. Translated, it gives CASSLDVETGELFF.

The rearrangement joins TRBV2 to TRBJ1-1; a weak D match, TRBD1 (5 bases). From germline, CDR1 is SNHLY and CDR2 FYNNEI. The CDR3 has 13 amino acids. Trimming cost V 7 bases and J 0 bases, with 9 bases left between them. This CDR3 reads CASTEGLNTEAFF. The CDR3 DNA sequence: TGTGCCAGCACGGAGGGGTTGAACACTGAAGCTTTCTTT. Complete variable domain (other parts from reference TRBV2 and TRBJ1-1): EPEVTQTPSHQVTQMGQEVILRCVPISNHLYFYWYRQILGQKVEFLVSFYNNEISEKSEIFDDQFSVERPDGSNFTLKIRSTKLEDSAMYFCASTEGLNTEAFFGQGTRLTVV.

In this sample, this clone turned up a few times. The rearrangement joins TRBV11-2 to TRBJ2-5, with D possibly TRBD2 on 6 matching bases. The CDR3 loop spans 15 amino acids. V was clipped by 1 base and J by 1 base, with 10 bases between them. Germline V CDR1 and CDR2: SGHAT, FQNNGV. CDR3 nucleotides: TGTGCCAGCAGCTTAGCGGCGGGGCTCCAAGAGACCCAGTACTTC. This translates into CASSLAAGLQETQYF.

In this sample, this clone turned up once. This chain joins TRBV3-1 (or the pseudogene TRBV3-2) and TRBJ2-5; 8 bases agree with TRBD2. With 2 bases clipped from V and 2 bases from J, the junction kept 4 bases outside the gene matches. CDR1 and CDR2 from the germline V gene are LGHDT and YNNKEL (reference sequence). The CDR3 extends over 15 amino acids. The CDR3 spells CASSQHTSGQETQYF. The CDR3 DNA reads TGTGCCAGCAGCCAACACACTAGCGGACAAGAGACCCAGTACTTC.

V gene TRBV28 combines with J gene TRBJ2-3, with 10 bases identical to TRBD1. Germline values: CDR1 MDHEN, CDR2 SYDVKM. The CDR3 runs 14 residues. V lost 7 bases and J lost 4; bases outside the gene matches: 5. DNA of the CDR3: TGTGCCAGCATCCAGGGACAGGGGCCAGATACGCAGTATTTT. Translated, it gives CASIQGQGPDTQYF.

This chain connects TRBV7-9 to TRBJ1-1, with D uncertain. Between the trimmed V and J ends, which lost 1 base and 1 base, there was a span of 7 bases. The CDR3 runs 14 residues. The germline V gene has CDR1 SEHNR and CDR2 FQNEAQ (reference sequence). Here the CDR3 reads CASSLGAGNTEAFF. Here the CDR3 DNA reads TGTGCCAGCAGCTTAGGTGCAGGGAACACTGAAGCTTTCTTT.

The CDR3 DNA sequence: TGTGCCTGGAGTGTAGAGGGGACTTTCCTATCCTACGAGCAGTACTTC. It is translated as CAWSVEGTFLSYEQYF. The rearrangement joins TRBV30 to TRBJ2-7; perhaps TRBD2 as D (6 bases). Germline assignment: CDR1 GTSNPN and CDR2 SVGIG (reference sequence). This CDR3 is 16 amino acids long. V lost 0 bases, J lost 1 base, and 16 bases lay in between.

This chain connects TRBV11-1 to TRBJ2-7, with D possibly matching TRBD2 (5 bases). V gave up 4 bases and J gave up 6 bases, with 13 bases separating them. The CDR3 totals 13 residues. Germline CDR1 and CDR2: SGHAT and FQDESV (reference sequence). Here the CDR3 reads CASSSSMAGEQYF. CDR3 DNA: TGTGCCAGCAGCTCTAGTATGGCGGGCGAGCAGTACTTC. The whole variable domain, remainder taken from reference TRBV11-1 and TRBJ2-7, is EAEVAQSPRYKITEKSQAVAFWCDPISGHATLYWYRQILGQGPELLVQFQDESVVDDSQLPKDRFSAERLKGVDSTLKIQPAELGDSAMYLCASSSSMAGEQYFGPGTRLTVT.

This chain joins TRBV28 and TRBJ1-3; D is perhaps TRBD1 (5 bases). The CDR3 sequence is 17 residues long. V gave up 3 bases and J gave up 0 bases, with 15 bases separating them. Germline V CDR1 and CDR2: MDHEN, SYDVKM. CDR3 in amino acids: CASSFGSSGFSGNTIYF. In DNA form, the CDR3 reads TGTGCCAGCAGTTTCGGGTCCTCAGGGTTCTCTGGAAACACCATATATTTT.

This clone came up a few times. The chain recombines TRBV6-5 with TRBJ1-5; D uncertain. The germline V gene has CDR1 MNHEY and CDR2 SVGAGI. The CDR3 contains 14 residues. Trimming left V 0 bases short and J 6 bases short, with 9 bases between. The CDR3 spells CASSYSIQSQPQHF. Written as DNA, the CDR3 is TGTGCCAGCAGTTACTCGATTCAGAGTCAGCCCCAGCATTTT.

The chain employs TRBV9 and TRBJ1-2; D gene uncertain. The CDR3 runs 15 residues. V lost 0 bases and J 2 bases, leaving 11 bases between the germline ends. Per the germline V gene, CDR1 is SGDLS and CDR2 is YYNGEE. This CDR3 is CASSVEPTSNYGYTF. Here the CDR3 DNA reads TGTGCCAGCAGCGTAGAGCCAACCTCGAACTATGGCTACACCTTC.

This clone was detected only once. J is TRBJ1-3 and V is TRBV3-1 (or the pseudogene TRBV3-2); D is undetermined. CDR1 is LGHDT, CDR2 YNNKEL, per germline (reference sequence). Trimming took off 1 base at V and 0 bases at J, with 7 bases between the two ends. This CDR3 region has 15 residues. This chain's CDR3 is CASSQVPNSGNTIYF. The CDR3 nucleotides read TGTGCCAGCAGCCAAGTCCCGAACTCTGGAAACACCATATATTTT.

CDR3 DNA: TGTGCCAGCAGCCCGGGACTAGCCTATGAGCAGTTCTTC. It encodes CASSPGLAYEQFF. The V gene is TRBV7-3, the J gene TRBJ2-1; 9 positions agree with TRBD2. This CDR3 is 13 amino acids long. Germline-derived CDR1 and CDR2 are SGHTA and FQGTGA. V trimming: 5 bases; J trimming: 8 bases; junction bases outside the gene matches: 4.

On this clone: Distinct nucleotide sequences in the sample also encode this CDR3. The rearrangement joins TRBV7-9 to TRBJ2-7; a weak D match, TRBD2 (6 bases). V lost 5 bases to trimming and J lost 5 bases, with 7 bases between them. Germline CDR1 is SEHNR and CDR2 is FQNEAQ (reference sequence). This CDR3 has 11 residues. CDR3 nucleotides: TGTGCCAGCAGCCCGGGGGACGAGCAGTACTTC. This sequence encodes CASSPGDEQYF.

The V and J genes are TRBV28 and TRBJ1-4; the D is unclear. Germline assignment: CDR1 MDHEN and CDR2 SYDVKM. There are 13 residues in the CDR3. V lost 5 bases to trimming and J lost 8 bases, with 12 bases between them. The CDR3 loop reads CASSPGLGEKLFF. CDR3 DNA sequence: TGTGCCAGCAGTCCCGGCCTGGGGGAAAAACTGTTTTTT.

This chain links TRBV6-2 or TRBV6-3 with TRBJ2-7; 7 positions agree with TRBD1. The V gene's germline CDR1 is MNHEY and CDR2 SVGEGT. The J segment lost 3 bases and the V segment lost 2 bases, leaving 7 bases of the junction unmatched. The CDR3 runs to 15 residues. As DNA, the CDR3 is TGTGCCAGCAGTTACGACCGGGACAGTGACTACGAGCAGTACTTC. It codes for CASSYDRDSDYEQYF.

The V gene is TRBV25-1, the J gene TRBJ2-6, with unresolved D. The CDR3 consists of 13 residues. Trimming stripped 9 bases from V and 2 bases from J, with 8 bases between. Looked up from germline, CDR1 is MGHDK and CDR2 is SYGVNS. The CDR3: CASIAPGANVLTF. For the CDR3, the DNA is TGTGCCAGTATTGCACCTGGGGCCAACGTCCTGACTTTC.

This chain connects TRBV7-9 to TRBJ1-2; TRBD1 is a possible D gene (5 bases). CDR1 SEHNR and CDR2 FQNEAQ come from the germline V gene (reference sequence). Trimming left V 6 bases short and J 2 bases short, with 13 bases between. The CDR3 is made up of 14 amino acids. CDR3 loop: CASRHGADNYGYTF. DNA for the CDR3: TGTGCCAGCAGACACGGGGCGGACAACTATGGCTACACCTTC.

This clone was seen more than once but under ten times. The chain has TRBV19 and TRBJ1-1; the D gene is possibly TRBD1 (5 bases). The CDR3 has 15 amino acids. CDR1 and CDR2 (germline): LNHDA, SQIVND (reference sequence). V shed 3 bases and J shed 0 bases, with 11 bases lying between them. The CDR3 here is CASSISLGVNTEAFF. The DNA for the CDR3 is TGTGCCAGTAGTATCTCCCTGGGGGTGAACACTGAAGCTTTCTTT. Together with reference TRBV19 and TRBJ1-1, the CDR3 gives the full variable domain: DGGITQSPKYLFRKEGQNVTLSCEQNLNHDAMYWYRQDPGQGLRLIYYSQIVNDFQKGDIAEGYSVSREKKESFPLTVTSAQKNPTAFYLCASSISLGVNTEAFFGQGTRLTVV.

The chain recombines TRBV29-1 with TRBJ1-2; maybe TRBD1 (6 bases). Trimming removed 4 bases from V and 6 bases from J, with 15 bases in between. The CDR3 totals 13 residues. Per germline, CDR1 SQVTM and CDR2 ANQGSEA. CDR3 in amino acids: CSVASGDYDGYTF. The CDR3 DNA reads TGCAGCGTTGCCTCAGGGGATTATGATGGCTACACCTTC.

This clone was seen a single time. CDR3 protein: CAWSTAGGTEAFF. DNA of the CDR3: TGTGCCTGGAGTACCGCTGGCGGCACTGAAGCTTTCTTT. The chain uses TRBV30 and TRBJ1-1; D unclear. Trimming took 2 bases from V and 4 from J, leaving 11 bases between them. This CDR3 contains 13 residues. Germline values: CDR1 GTSNPN, CDR2 SVGIG (reference sequence).

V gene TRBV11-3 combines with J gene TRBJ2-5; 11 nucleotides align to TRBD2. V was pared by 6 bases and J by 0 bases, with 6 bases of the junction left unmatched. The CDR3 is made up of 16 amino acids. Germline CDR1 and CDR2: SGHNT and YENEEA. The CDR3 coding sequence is TGTGCCAGCAGTTCCGGACTAGCGGGCCACCAAGAGACCCAGTACTTC. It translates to CASSSGLAGHQETQYF.

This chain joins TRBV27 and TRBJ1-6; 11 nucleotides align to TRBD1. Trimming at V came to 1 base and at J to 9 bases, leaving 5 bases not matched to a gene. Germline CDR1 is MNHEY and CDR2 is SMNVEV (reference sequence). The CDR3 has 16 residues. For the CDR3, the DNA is TGTGCCAGCAGTTTATGGGTGGGGACAGGGGGTTCACCCCTCCACTTT. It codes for CASSLWVGTGGSPLHF.

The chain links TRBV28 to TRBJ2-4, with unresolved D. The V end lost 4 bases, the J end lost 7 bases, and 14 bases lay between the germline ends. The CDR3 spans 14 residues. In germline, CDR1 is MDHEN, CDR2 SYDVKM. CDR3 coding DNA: TGTGCCAGCAGTTCGGTCCTTCCCGGGAACATTCAGTACTTC. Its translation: CASSSVLPGNIQYF.

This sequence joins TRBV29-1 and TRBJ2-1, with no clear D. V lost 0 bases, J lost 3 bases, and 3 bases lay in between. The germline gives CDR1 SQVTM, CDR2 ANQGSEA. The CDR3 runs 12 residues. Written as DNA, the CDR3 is TGCAGCGTTGAAGAATTCTACAATGAGCAGTTCTTC. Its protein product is CSVEEFYNEQFF.

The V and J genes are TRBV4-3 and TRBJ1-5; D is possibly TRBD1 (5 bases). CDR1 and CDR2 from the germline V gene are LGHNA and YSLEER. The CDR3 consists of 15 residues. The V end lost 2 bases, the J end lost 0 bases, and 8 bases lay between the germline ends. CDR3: CASSQTTDSNQPQHF. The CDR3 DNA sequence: TGCGCCAGCAGCCAAACGACAGATAGCAATCAGCCCCAGCATTTT.

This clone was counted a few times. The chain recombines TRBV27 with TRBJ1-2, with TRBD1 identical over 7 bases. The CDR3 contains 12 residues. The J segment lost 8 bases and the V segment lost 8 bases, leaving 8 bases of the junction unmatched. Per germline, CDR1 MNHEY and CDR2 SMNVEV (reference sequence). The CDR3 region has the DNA TGTGCCAGCGGACACAGGGGCCTCGGCTACACCTTC. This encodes CASGHRGLGYTF.